This is a list of T cell receptor beta chains from one sample in a study of cytomegalovirus exposure and HLA in healthy donors. TCRdb's copy holds only in-frame clones and misses some; the assay was immunoSEQ multiplex PCR. The table records around 91,000 clones, roughly 83% of them present only once. Material: PBMCs. The receptors here all came from a man between 18 and 29 years old in good health and CMV-seronegative. Both conserved end residues are part of each CDR3. Fields, in order: J gene, clone size, D gene, V gene, CDR3 protein, CDR3 DNA. A D gene is named only where the DNA matches it firmly. Clone size is shown for a subset of rows, as once, few, many or a class of expanded clone.

j_call: TRBJ1-2; clone_size: NA; d_call: NA; v_call: TRBV13; cdr3_aa: CASSFDRTNYGYTF; cdr3_nt: TGTGCCAGCAGCTTCGACAGGACCAACTATGGCTACACCTTC
j_call: TRBJ2-7; clone_size: few; d_call: TRBD1; v_call: TRBV28; cdr3_aa: CASSGPGQAYEQYF; cdr3_nt: TGTGCCAGCAGCGGACCGGGACAGGCCTACGAGCAGTACTTC
j_call: TRBJ2-5; clone_size: NA; d_call: TRBD2; v_call: TRBV5-5; cdr3_aa: CASSLEPRLAGETQYF; cdr3_nt: TGTGCCAGCAGCTTAGAGCCAAGACTAGCCGGGGAGACCCAGTACTTC
j_call: TRBJ2-7; clone_size: NA; d_call: TRBD2; v_call: TRBV6-5; cdr3_aa: CASRVGSGRGQYF; cdr3_nt: TGTGCCAGCAGGGTGGGATCGGGGAGGGGGCAGTACTTC
j_call: TRBJ2-7; clone_size: NA; d_call: TRBD2; v_call: TRBV5-1; cdr3_aa: CASTRGLAGYEQYF; cdr3_nt: TGCGCCAGCACACGGGGACTAGCAGGCTACGAGCAGTACTTC
j_call: TRBJ2-1; clone_size: NA; d_call: TRBD2; v_call: TRBV27; cdr3_aa: CASSLTGLAYNEQFF; cdr3_nt: TGTGCCAGCAGTTTAACGGGACTAGCGTATAATGAGCAGTTCTTC
j_call: TRBJ2-3; clone_size: few; d_call: NA; v_call: TRBV6-1; cdr3_aa: CATRRAAGTDTQYF; cdr3_nt: TGTGCCACGAGGAGAGCGGCGGGGACAGATACGCAGTATTTT
j_call: TRBJ2-5; clone_size: NA; d_call: NA; v_call: TRBV5-4; cdr3_aa: CASSDQRQETQYF; cdr3_nt: TGTGCCAGCAGCGATCAACGGCAAGAGACCCAGTACTTC
j_call: TRBJ1-2; clone_size: NA; d_call: NA; v_call: TRBV27; cdr3_aa: CASSLTIYQDYGYTF; cdr3_nt: TGTGCCAGCAGTTTAACCATATATCAGGACTATGGCTACACCTTC
j_call: TRBJ2-7; clone_size: NA; d_call: TRBD2; v_call: TRBV7-9; cdr3_aa: CASSFGIAGTYEQYF; cdr3_nt: TGTGCCAGCAGCTTTGGAATAGCGGGGACCTACGAGCAGTACTTC
j_call: TRBJ2-7; clone_size: NA; d_call: TRBD2; v_call: TRBV15; cdr3_aa: CATKPGGVVYEQYF; cdr3_nt: TGTGCCACCAAGCCCGGGGGGGTCGTTTACGAGCAGTACTTC
j_call: TRBJ2-5; clone_size: NA; d_call: TRBD2; v_call: TRBV5-6; cdr3_aa: CASSWWGSGSPHQETQYF; cdr3_nt: TGTGCCAGCAGCTGGTGGGGTAGCGGGAGTCCCCACCAGGAGACCCAGTACTTC
j_call: TRBJ1-1; clone_size: NA; d_call: NA; v_call: TRBV6-5; cdr3_aa: CASSYSNRGNTEAFF; cdr3_nt: TGTGCCAGCAGTTACTCGAATCGGGGGAACACTGAAGCTTTCTTT
j_call: TRBJ2-7; clone_size: NA; d_call: TRBD1; v_call: TRBV30; cdr3_aa: CAWSVRGQGEQYF; cdr3_nt: TGTGCCTGGAGTGTCCGTGGACAGGGGGAGCAGTACTTC
j_call: TRBJ2-7; clone_size: few; d_call: TRBD2; v_call: TRBV14; cdr3_aa: CASSQDPGLANFYEQYF; cdr3_nt: TGTGCCAGCAGCCAAGATCCGGGACTAGCGAATTTCTACGAGCAGTACTTC
j_call: TRBJ2-7; clone_size: NA; d_call: TRBD2; v_call: TRBV7-9; cdr3_aa: CASSSPTSGTYEQYF; cdr3_nt: TGTGCCAGCAGCTCCCCGACTAGCGGAACATACGAGCAGTACTTC
j_call: TRBJ1-2; clone_size: NA; d_call: TRBD1; v_call: TRBV25-1; cdr3_aa: CASSGTGQVLLGYTF; cdr3_nt: TGTGCCAGCAGTGGTACCGGACAGGTCCTCTTGGGCTACACCTTC
j_call: TRBJ2-3; clone_size: NA; d_call: NA; v_call: TRBV14; cdr3_aa: CASSSQPDTQYF; cdr3_nt: TGTGCCAGCAGCTCACAGCCAGATACGCAGTATTTT
j_call: TRBJ1-1; clone_size: NA; d_call: NA; v_call: TRBV14; cdr3_aa: CASSQDWMGGRNTEAFF; cdr3_nt: TGTGCCAGCAGCCAAGATTGGATGGGGGGACGGAACACTGAAGCTTTCTTT
j_call: TRBJ2-7; clone_size: NA; d_call: NA; v_call: TRBV5-5; cdr3_aa: CASSPYSTYEQYF; cdr3_nt: TGTGCCAGCAGCCCCTACAGCACCTACGAGCAGTACTTC
j_call: TRBJ1-2; clone_size: NA; d_call: NA; v_call: TRBV5-1; cdr3_aa: CASSLLVGADGYTF; cdr3_nt: TGCGCCAGCAGCTTGTTGGTGGGAGCGGATGGCTACACCTTC
j_call: TRBJ2-5; clone_size: NA; d_call: NA; v_call: TRBV2; cdr3_aa: CASSRDFEETQYF; cdr3_nt: TGTGCCAGCAGCCGGGACTTCGAAGAGACCCAGTACTTC
j_call: TRBJ2-2; clone_size: NA; d_call: TRBD2; v_call: TRBV5-1; cdr3_aa: CASSLIASGNIGELFF; cdr3_nt: TGCGCCAGCAGCTTAATCGCTAGCGGGAATATCGGGGAGCTGTTTTTT
j_call: TRBJ2-6; clone_size: once; d_call: TRBD2; v_call: TRBV9; cdr3_aa: CASSVEVGGPTGANVLTF; cdr3_nt: TGTGCCAGCAGCGTAGAGGTGGGAGGGCCAACGGGGGCCAACGTCCTGACTTTC
j_call: TRBJ1-1; clone_size: NA; d_call: NA; v_call: TRBV29-1; cdr3_aa: CSARGSTGGENTEAFF; cdr3_nt: TGCAGCGCCCGGGGGTCCACGGGGGGAGAGAACACTGAAGCTTTCTTT
j_call: TRBJ2-1; clone_size: NA; d_call: TRBD2; v_call: TRBV11-2; cdr3_aa: CASSLGFGREKNEQFF; cdr3_nt: TGTGCCAGCAGCTTAGGGTTCGGGAGGGAAAAAAATGAGCAGTTCTTC
j_call: TRBJ2-3; clone_size: NA; d_call: TRBD2; v_call: TRBV5-1; cdr3_aa: CASSPRGGVATDTQYF; cdr3_nt: TGCGCCAGCAGCCCCCGGGGAGGGGTCGCGACAGATACGCAGTATTTT
j_call: TRBJ1-2; clone_size: NA; d_call: TRBD1; v_call: TRBV10-2; cdr3_aa: CASLGTGLGYGYTF; cdr3_nt: TGCGCCAGTCTCGGGACAGGGTTAGGCTATGGCTACACCTTC
j_call: TRBJ2-7; clone_size: NA; d_call: NA; v_call: TRBV15; cdr3_aa: CATSGPGLSYEQYF; cdr3_nt: TGTGCCACCAGCGGACCGGGACTCTCCTACGAGCAGTACTTC
j_call: TRBJ2-3; clone_size: NA; d_call: NA; v_call: TRBV29-1; cdr3_aa: CSVPAPPAGTQYF; cdr3_nt: TGCAGCGTCCCGGCTCCTCCGGCGGGTACGCAGTATTTT
j_call: TRBJ2-6; clone_size: NA; d_call: TRBD2; v_call: TRBV2; cdr3_aa: CASSERGAGANVLTF; cdr3_nt: TGTGCCAGCAGTGAGCGGGGGGCTGGGGCCAACGTCCTGACTTTC
j_call: TRBJ2-1; clone_size: NA; d_call: TRBD2; v_call: TRBV7-7; cdr3_aa: CASSWGLAGYNEQFF; cdr3_nt: TGTGCTAGCAGCTGGGGACTAGCGGGATACAATGAGCAGTTCTTC
j_call: TRBJ2-7; clone_size: NA; d_call: NA; v_call: TRBV2; cdr3_aa: CASNPQGRGSYEQYF; cdr3_nt: TGTGCCAGCAACCCCCAAGGTCGGGGCTCCTACGAGCAGTACTTC
j_call: TRBJ1-1; clone_size: NA; d_call: NA; v_call: TRBV6-5; cdr3_aa: CASRLYPRGTGGAFF; cdr3_nt: TGTGCCAGCAGGTTATACCCTCGAGGGACTGGGGGGGCTTTCTTT
j_call: TRBJ2-7; clone_size: NA; d_call: TRBD1; v_call: TRBV6-1; cdr3_aa: CASRGDREKNGEQYF; cdr3_nt: TGTGCCAGCAGGGGGGACAGGGAAAAGAATGGCGAGCAGTACTTC
j_call: TRBJ2-3; clone_size: NA; d_call: TRBD2; v_call: TRBV11-2; cdr3_aa: CASSGTIPTDTQYF; cdr3_nt: TGTGCCAGCAGCGGGACTATACCCACAGATACGCAGTATTTT
j_call: TRBJ2-1; clone_size: NA; d_call: NA; v_call: TRBV6-5; cdr3_aa: CASSYATGPTYNEQFF; cdr3_nt: TGTGCCAGCAGTTACGCTACAGGACCCACCTACAATGAGCAGTTCTTC
j_call: TRBJ1-5; clone_size: NA; d_call: NA; v_call: TRBV6-1; cdr3_aa: CASSGQGQPQHF; cdr3_nt: TGTGCCAGCAGTGGACAAGGCCAGCCCCAGCATTTT
j_call: TRBJ1-2; clone_size: NA; d_call: NA; v_call: TRBV5-6; cdr3_aa: CASSLDRRNYGYTF; cdr3_nt: TGTGCCAGCAGCTTGGACAGACGGAACTATGGCTACACCTTC
j_call: TRBJ2-5; clone_size: NA; d_call: TRBD2; v_call: TRBV25-1; cdr3_aa: CASSEYMREGAETQYF; cdr3_nt: TGTGCCAGCAGTGAATATATGAGGGAGGGAGCAGAGACCCAGTACTTC
j_call: TRBJ1-2; clone_size: few; d_call: NA; v_call: TRBV7-9; cdr3_aa: CSSSLQGDGYTF; cdr3_nt: TGTTCCAGCAGCTTACAAGGGGATGGCTACACCTTC
j_call: TRBJ1-2; clone_size: NA; d_call: TRBD1; v_call: TRBV29-1; cdr3_aa: CSVDPGQGLGGYTF; cdr3_nt: TGCAGCGTTGACCCCGGACAGGGGTTGGGCGGCTACACCTTC
j_call: TRBJ2-4; clone_size: few; d_call: NA; v_call: TRBV5-6; cdr3_aa: CASSLARRNIQYF; cdr3_nt: TGTGCCAGCAGCTTGGCACGGAGAAACATTCAGTACTTC
j_call: TRBJ1-5; clone_size: NA; d_call: NA; v_call: TRBV7-2; cdr3_aa: CASSTSSRRGNQPQHF; cdr3_nt: TGTGCCAGCAGCACCTCCTCCCGCAGGGGCAATCAGCCCCAGCATTTT
j_call: TRBJ2-7; clone_size: NA; d_call: NA; v_call: TRBV6-5; cdr3_aa: CASSPREALGYEQYF; cdr3_nt: TGTGCCAGCAGTCCAAGGGAGGCCCTTGGGTACGAGCAGTACTTC
j_call: TRBJ1-3; clone_size: NA; d_call: TRBD1; v_call: TRBV9; cdr3_aa: CASSAGQGQIYF; cdr3_nt: TGTGCCAGCAGCGCGGGACAGGGGCAGATATATTTT
j_call: TRBJ1-5; clone_size: NA; d_call: TRBD1; v_call: TRBV6-1; cdr3_aa: CASRAQGLNQPQHF; cdr3_nt: TGTGCCAGCAGAGCACAGGGGCTCAATCAGCCCCAGCATTTT
j_call: TRBJ1-1; clone_size: NA; d_call: TRBD1; v_call: TRBV7-2; cdr3_aa: CASSTRQGRTEAFF; cdr3_nt: TGTGCCAGCAGCACCCGACAGGGACGGACTGAAGCTTTCTTT